The 9 T cell receptor beta chains listed next were all sequenced from one sample in a study of cytomegalovirus exposure and HLA in healthy donors. 60 Vbeta and 13 Jbeta primers were used in PCR. Method: immunoSEQ multiplex PCR; TCRdb's copy keeps in-frame clones and lacks some. Found here are over 100,000 clones, less than 85% of them singletons; the top ten hold more than 1.5%. Source material: PBMCs. All receptors come from a man between 40 and 49 years old in good health and CMV-seronegative.

This clone has a single count. The rearrangement joins TRBV6-1 to TRBJ2-7; a weak D match, TRBD1 (6 bases). V lost 3 bases and J 3 bases, leaving 30 bases between the germline ends. The CDR3 is 20 residues long. In germline, CDR1 is MNHNS, CDR2 SASEGT. The CDR3 sequence is CASSDPPPGTGIVDRYEQYF. The DNA of the CDR3 is TGTGCCAGCAGTGATCCCCCTCCGGGAACAGGGATTGTTGACCGCTACGAGCAGTACTTC.

The V and J genes are TRBV6-5 and TRBJ2-5; TRBD1 is a possible D gene (8 bases). The CDR3 is 15 residues long. Germline CDR1 is MNHEY and CDR2 is SVGAGI. V dropped 6 bases and J dropped 2 bases, with 16 bases sitting between them. CDR3 sequence: CASRITGGAQETQYF. For the CDR3, the DNA is TGTGCCAGCAGGATTACAGGGGGGGCGCAAGAGACCCAGTACTTC.

This clone was seen a single time. The chain employs TRBV29-1 and TRBJ2-1; 16 bases agree with TRBD2. The CDR3 has 18 amino acids. V shed 4 bases, J shed 0 bases, and the junction held 6 bases outside the gene matches. Germline CDR1 is SQVTM and CDR2 is ANQGSEA. The CDR3 region has the DNA TGCAGCGTTGTTGGGGGACTAGCGGGGGGGTACTCCTACAATGAGCAGTTCTTC. Its protein product is CSVVGGLAGGYSYNEQFF.

This chain links TRBV27 with TRBJ2-3, with 7 bases that match TRBD2. The CDR3 runs 15 residues. V was pared by 4 bases and J by 2 bases, with 6 bases of the junction left unmatched. The V gene's germline CDR1 is MNHEY and CDR2 SMNVEV (reference sequence). CDR3 nucleotides: TGTGCCAGCAGTTCCGGACTAGGTCTCACAGATACGCAGTATTTT. This gives the protein CASSSGLGLTDTQYF.

The chain couples TRBV2 to TRBJ2-7; 7 bases match TRBD2. The V gene end was trimmed by 0 bases and the J gene end by 4 bases; junction bases not matched to a gene: 3. Germline V gene lookup returns CDR1 SNHLY and CDR2 FYNNEI. The CDR3 is 14 amino acids. DNA of the CDR3: TGTGCCAGCAGTGAAGCCCTAGCGGCTTACGAGCAGTACTTC. Residues: CASSEALAAYEQYF.

This chain uses TRBV7-9 with TRBJ1-1; unclear D gene. CDR3 length: 13 amino acids. V lost 5 bases to trimming and J lost 7 bases, with 14 bases between them. Germline-derived CDR1 and CDR2 are SEHNR and FQNEAQ (reference sequence). This CDR3 reads CASSNMEEYEAFF. The DNA of the CDR3 is TGTGCCAGCAGCAATATGGAGGAGTATGAAGCTTTCTTT.

The V gene is TRBV30, the J gene TRBJ2-1; 8 positions agree with TRBD2. Germline-derived CDR1 and CDR2 are GTSNPN and SVGIG (reference sequence). The V segment lost 3 bases and the J segment 8 bases; nucleotides outside the gene matches: 9. The CDR3 covers 14 residues. CDR3 amino acids: CAWSPGGGSDEQFF. The DNA of the CDR3 is TGTGCCTGGAGCCCCGGCGGGGGGTCGGATGAGCAGTTCTTC.

The chain is built from TRBV4-1 and TRBJ2-7; D is uncertain. The CDR3 totals 13 residues. From germline, CDR1 is MGHRA and CDR2 YSYEKL. The germline V and J ends were trimmed by 0 bases and 4 bases, with 7 bases remaining between them. In nucleotides, the CDR3 is TGCGCCAGCAGCCAAGATCAGGAATACGAGCAGTACTTC. As protein: CASSQDQEYEQYF.

The chain couples TRBV7-6 to TRBJ2-2; D is unresolved. The V end was cut by 0 bases, the J end by 2 bases, with 16 bases between. Germline CDR1 and CDR2: SGHVS and FNYEAQ. CDR3 length: 18 residues. Here the CDR3 reads CASSLAIAPILNTGELFF. The DNA of the CDR3 is TGTGCCAGCAGCTTAGCCATAGCTCCCATACTAAACACCGGGGAGCTGTTTTTT.